This is a list of T cell receptor beta chains from one sample in a study of CD8 T cells in ankylosing spondylitis. TCRdb reprocessed the 5' RACE reads with MiXCR, giving one entry per CDR3 protein. The repertoire holds about 140,000 distinct CDR3 sequences, with 7% to 10% as singletons. The sequenced material came from synovial fluid, either unsorted or a sorted T cell fraction (not recorded which). The receptors come from a male donor with ankylosing spondylitis. Each CDR3 is given with its conserved first and last residue. Each record gives: V gene, D gene, CDR3 length, clone size, J gene, CDR3 DNA, CDR3 protein. The D gene is left open where the match is weak. Clone size appears in some rows only: once, few, many, or a class for an expanded clone.

V gene: TRBV6-6
D gene: TRBD1
CDR3 length: 14
clone size: many
J gene: TRBJ2-5
CDR3 DNA: TGTGCCAGCAGACAGGGGACAGTGACAGAGACCCAGTACTTC
CDR3 protein: CASRQGTVTETQYF

V gene: TRBV7-8
D gene: .
CDR3 length: 17
clone size: few
J gene: TRBJ2-3
CDR3 DNA: TGTGCCAGCAGCTTAGGGGTACTGCGCTCTTTCACAGATACGCAGTATTTT
CDR3 protein: CASSLGVLRSFTDTQYF

V gene: TRBV7-2
D gene: TRBD1
CDR3 length: 13
clone size: .
J gene: TRBJ1-6
CDR3 DNA: TGTGCCAGCAGCTCCGGACAGGGCTCACCCCTCCACTTT
CDR3 protein: CASSSGQGSPLHF

V gene: TRBV7-9
D gene: TRBD2
CDR3 length: 15
clone size: .
J gene: TRBJ2-3
CDR3 DNA: TGTGCCAGCACCCCTCCCCGGGGGGGCCTAGATACGCAGTATTTT
CDR3 protein: CASTPPRGGLDTQYF

V gene: TRBV6-1
D gene: TRBD1
CDR3 length: 14
clone size: few
J gene: TRBJ1-5
CDR3 DNA: TGTGCCAGCAGTCGACAGGGGTTCGGTCAGCCCCAGCATTTT
CDR3 protein: CASSRQGFGQPQHF

V gene: TRBV20-1
D gene: .
CDR3 length: 13
clone size: few
J gene: TRBJ2-1
CDR3 DNA: TGCAGTGCTAGCGGGAGTAATTACAATGAGCAGTTCTTC
CDR3 protein: CSASGSNYNEQFF

V gene: TRBV10-1
D gene: .
CDR3 length: 13
clone size: few
J gene: TRBJ2-7
CDR3 DNA: TGCGCCAGCAGTGAGGACACATTATACGAGCAGTACTTC
CDR3 protein: CASSEDTLYEQYF

V gene: TRBV20-1
D gene: .
CDR3 length: 15
clone size: many
J gene: TRBJ1-1
CDR3 DNA: TGCAGTGCTGGGGGGGGGGACGGCATGAACACTGAAGCTTTCTTT
CDR3 protein: CSAGGGDGMNTEAFF

V gene: TRBV20-1
D gene: .
CDR3 length: 11
clone size: few
J gene: TRBJ2-5
CDR3 DNA: TGCAGTGCTCCAGATAGTGAGACCCAGTACTTC
CDR3 protein: CSAPDSETQYF

V gene: TRBV6-6
D gene: .
CDR3 length: 13
clone size: .
J gene: TRBJ2-1
CDR3 DNA: TGTGCCAGCAGTTACTACGTGTACAATGAGCAGTTCTTC
CDR3 protein: CASSYYVYNEQFF

V gene: TRBV20-1
D gene: .
CDR3 length: 11
clone size: few
J gene: TRBJ1-2
CDR3 DNA: TGCAGTGATTCCGACAGCTATGGCTACACCTTC
CDR3 protein: CSDSDSYGYTF

V gene: TRBV6-5
D gene: .
CDR3 length: 14
clone size: many
J gene: TRBJ2-1
CDR3 DNA: TGTGCCAGCAGTTACTCCCCCGTACGGGGTGAGCAGTTCTTC
CDR3 protein: CASSYSPVRGEQFF

V gene: TRBV20-1
D gene: .
CDR3 length: 12
clone size: .
J gene: TRBJ1-1
CDR3 DNA: TGCAGTGCTAATACAGGGAACACTGAAGCTTTCTTT
CDR3 protein: CSANTGNTEAFF

V gene: TRBV20-1
D gene: TRBD2
CDR3 length: 15
clone size: many
J gene: TRBJ2-5
CDR3 DNA: TGCAGTGCTAGAGATTGGAGCGGGGTTTCAGAGACCCAGTACTTC
CDR3 protein: CSARDWSGVSETQYF

V gene: TRBV5-1
D gene: .
CDR3 length: 17
clone size: many
J gene: TRBJ2-2
CDR3 DNA: TGCGCCAGCAGCCGCAGATCCCCAGCCTTTGATGCCGGGGAGCTGTTTTTT
CDR3 protein: CASSRRSPAFDAGELFF

V gene: TRBV7-2
D gene: .
CDR3 length: 16
clone size: few
J gene: TRBJ2-2
CDR3 DNA: TGTGCCAGCAGCCCCGACAGACCCGCGAACACCGGGGAGCTGTTTTTT
CDR3 protein: CASSPDRPANTGELFF

V gene: TRBV7-9
D gene: .
CDR3 length: 16
clone size: many
J gene: TRBJ2-2
CDR3 DNA: TGTGCCAGCAGCCCCGGGACGGCCAGGATGTCCGGGGAGCTGTTTTTT
CDR3 protein: CASSPGTARMSGELFF

V gene: TRBV6-2/TRBV6-3
D gene: TRBD1
CDR3 length: 14
clone size: few
J gene: TRBJ1-5
CDR3 DNA: TGTGCCAGCAGCCCCAGACAGGGAAGTCAGCCCCAGCATTTT
CDR3 protein: CASSPRQGSQPQHF

V gene: TRBV10-3
D gene: .
CDR3 length: 13
clone size: many
J gene: TRBJ1-6
CDR3 DNA: TGTGCCATCAGTGTTAAGGATAATTCACCCCTCCACTTT
CDR3 protein: CAISVKDNSPLHF

V gene: TRBV3-1
D gene: .
CDR3 length: 12
clone size: .
J gene: TRBJ2-2
CDR3 DNA: TGTGCCAGCAGCAATTATGAAAGGGAGCTGTTTTTT
CDR3 protein: CASSNYERELFF

V gene: TRBV5-5
D gene: .
CDR3 length: 16
clone size: .
J gene: TRBJ2-1
CDR3 DNA: TGTGCCAGCAGCTTGCCTCGCGGATTAACCTACAATGAGCAGTTCTTC
CDR3 protein: CASSLPRGLTYNEQFF

V gene: TRBV5-1
D gene: TRBD2
CDR3 length: 16
clone size: many
J gene: TRBJ2-3
CDR3 DNA: TGCGCCAGCAGCTCTCCTAGCGGGAGTAGGTCAGATACGCAGTATTTT
CDR3 protein: CASSSPSGSRSDTQYF

V gene: TRBV6-2/TRBV6-3
D gene: .
CDR3 length: 14
clone size: .
J gene: TRBJ1-6
CDR3 DNA: TGTGCCACCCAAGACAGGACCTATAATTCACCCCTCCACTTT
CDR3 protein: CATQDRTYNSPLHF

V gene: TRBV20-1
D gene: TRBD2
CDR3 length: 18
clone size: few
J gene: TRBJ2-1
CDR3 DNA: TGCAGTGTTAATCCGACTAGCGGGAGCGCCAGGTCCTACAATGAGCAGTTCTTC
CDR3 protein: CSVNPTSGSARSYNEQFF

V gene: TRBV21-1
D gene: .
CDR3 length: 16
clone size: many
J gene: TRBJ2-1
CDR3 DNA: TGTGCCAGCAGCGAGCTGGGTCAGAACCCCTACAATGAGCAGTTCTTC
CDR3 protein: CASSELGQNPYNEQFF

V gene: TRBV18
D gene: .
CDR3 length: 15
clone size: few
J gene: TRBJ2-7
CDR3 DNA: TGTGCCAGCTCACTGGGCCCTTCCTTCTCCTACGAGCAGTACTTC
CDR3 protein: CASSLGPSFSYEQYF

V gene: TRBV5-1
D gene: TRBD1
CDR3 length: 14
clone size: many
J gene: TRBJ1-3
CDR3 DNA: TGCGCCAGCAGCTGGGACAGCTCTGGAAACACCATATATTTT
CDR3 protein: CASSWDSSGNTIYF

V gene: TRBV28
D gene: TRBD2
CDR3 length: 16
clone size: .
J gene: TRBJ2-1
CDR3 DNA: TGTGCCAGCAGCCACGGGACTAGCTATTCCTACAATGAGCAGTTCTTC
CDR3 protein: CASSHGTSYSYNEQFF

V gene: TRBV7-2
D gene: .
CDR3 length: 15
clone size: .
J gene: TRBJ1-1
CDR3 DNA: TGTGCCAGCAGCTTCCGTGCAGGAGCGAACACTGAAGCTTTCTTT
CDR3 protein: CASSFRAGANTEAFF

V gene: TRBV20-1
D gene: TRBD2
CDR3 length: 16
clone size: .
J gene: TRBJ2-3
CDR3 DNA: TGCAGTGCCCCCCGGACTAGCGGGGGGGCAAGAGATACGCAGTATTTT
CDR3 protein: CSAPRTSGGARDTQYF

V gene: TRBV6-1
D gene: .
CDR3 length: 16
clone size: many
J gene: TRBJ2-2
CDR3 DNA: TGTGCCAGCAGTCCCTCCGGACTGATTAACACCGGGGAGCTGTTTTTT
CDR3 protein: CASSPSGLINTGELFF

V gene: TRBV14
D gene: TRBD1
CDR3 length: 16
clone size: few
J gene: TRBJ2-5
CDR3 DNA: TGTGCCAGCAGCCAAATTCGACAGGGGCTCGGGGAGACCCAGTACTTC
CDR3 protein: CASSQIRQGLGETQYF

V gene: TRBV7-2
D gene: .
CDR3 length: 12
clone size: few
J gene: TRBJ2-5
CDR3 DNA: TGTGCCAGCAGCTTCCTGGAAGAGACCCAGTACTTC
CDR3 protein: CASSFLEETQYF

V gene: TRBV5-1
D gene: .
CDR3 length: 13
clone size: .
J gene: TRBJ2-3
CDR3 DNA: TGCGCCAGCAGCTTTAGCGCCGAAAATACGCAGTATTTT
CDR3 protein: CASSFSAENTQYF

V gene: TRBV7-9
D gene: .
CDR3 length: 11
clone size: many
J gene: TRBJ1-2
CDR3 DNA: TGTGCCAGCAGCCTTTTCAATGGCTACACCTTC
CDR3 protein: CASSLFNGYTF

V gene: TRBV5-1
D gene: .
CDR3 length: 14
clone size: many
J gene: TRBJ2-2
CDR3 DNA: TGCGCCAGCATTACAGATCCGAACACCGGGGAGCTGTTTTTT
CDR3 protein: CASITDPNTGELFF

V gene: TRBV6-1
D gene: TRBD1
CDR3 length: 16
clone size: many
J gene: TRBJ2-7
CDR3 DNA: TGTGCCACCCGGACAGGGGGCGCGGGAAGCTCCTACGAGCAGTACTTC
CDR3 protein: CATRTGGAGSSYEQYF

V gene: TRBV28
D gene: .
CDR3 length: 15
clone size: .
J gene: TRBJ1-1
CDR3 DNA: TGTGCCAGCAGAAGGGGTGCGACGATGAACACTGAAGCTTTCTTT
CDR3 protein: CASRRGATMNTEAFF

V gene: TRBV5-1
D gene: .
CDR3 length: 14
clone size: .
J gene: TRBJ2-5
CDR3 DNA: TGCGCCAGTTCCAGAGCCAGCAACCAAGAGACCCAGTACTTC
CDR3 protein: CASSRASNQETQYF

V gene: TRBV5-5
D gene: .
CDR3 length: 14
clone size: .
J gene: TRBJ1-2
CDR3 DNA: TGTGCCATGAGCCCTGGGACGGTAAACTATGGCTACACCTTC
CDR3 protein: CAMSPGTVNYGYTF

V gene: TRBV20-1
D gene: .
CDR3 length: 12
clone size: few
J gene: TRBJ1-1
CDR3 DNA: TGCAGTGCTAGAGTAAAGAACACTGAAGCTTTCTTT
CDR3 protein: CSARVKNTEAFF

V gene: TRBV2
D gene: .
CDR3 length: 13
clone size: few
J gene: TRBJ2-2
CDR3 DNA: TGTGCCAGCAGTGGGGGGCGCGCCGGGGAGCTGTTTTTT
CDR3 protein: CASSGGRAGELFF

V gene: TRBV29-1
D gene: .
CDR3 length: 14
clone size: many
J gene: TRBJ1-3
CDR3 DNA: TGCAGCGTCGGGCCTGATAAGTCTGGAAACACCATATATTTT
CDR3 protein: CSVGPDKSGNTIYF

V gene: TRBV20-1
D gene: .
CDR3 length: 14
clone size: many
J gene: TRBJ1-3
CDR3 DNA: TGCAGTGCTCAAAGGGGGATCACTGGAAACACCATATATTTT
CDR3 protein: CSAQRGITGNTIYF

V gene: TRBV6-4
D gene: TRBD2
CDR3 length: 15
clone size: few
J gene: TRBJ2-3
CDR3 DNA: TGTGCCAGCAGTGACGGGACTAGCGGGGCAGATACGCAGTATTTT
CDR3 protein: CASSDGTSGADTQYF

V gene: TRBV5-1
D gene: .
CDR3 length: 14
clone size: many
J gene: TRBJ2-7
CDR3 DNA: TGCGCCAGCAGCTTGGACCCGGAATCCTACGAGCAGTACTTC
CDR3 protein: CASSLDPESYEQYF

V gene: TRBV18
D gene: .
CDR3 length: 17
clone size: many
J gene: TRBJ2-4
CDR3 DNA: TGTGCCAGCTCACCACCAACCCCGGGGCAGGGCAAAAACATTCAGTACTTC
CDR3 protein: CASSPPTPGQGKNIQYF

V gene: TRBV15
D gene: .
CDR3 length: 13
clone size: .
J gene: TRBJ2-1
CDR3 DNA: TGTGCCACCAGCTACAGGGTTTTAGGGGAGCAGTTCTTC
CDR3 protein: CATSYRVLGEQFF

V gene: TRBV20-1
D gene: TRBD2
CDR3 length: 17
clone size: .
J gene: TRBJ2-1
CDR3 DNA: TGCAGTGCTAGTCCCCGATATACTAGCGGGGTGGAGGGTGAGCAGTTCTTC
CDR3 protein: CSASPRYTSGVEGEQFF

V gene: TRBV20-1
D gene: TRBD2
CDR3 length: 14
clone size: few
J gene: TRBJ2-7
CDR3 DNA: TGCAGTGCTGGACTAGCGGGAGGGGGCTACGAGCAGTACTTC
CDR3 protein: CSAGLAGGGYEQYF

V gene: TRBV12-3/TRBV12-4
D gene: TRBD2
CDR3 length: 15
clone size: many
J gene: TRBJ2-3
CDR3 DNA: TGTGCCAGCAGTTTACTAGCGGGAGGATCAGATACGCAGTATTTT
CDR3 protein: CASSLLAGGSDTQYF

V gene: TRBV7-2
D gene: .
CDR3 length: 15
clone size: many
J gene: TRBJ1-6
CDR3 DNA: TGTGCCAGCAGCTTAGTAGGGGACAATTATTCACCCCTCCACTTT
CDR3 protein: CASSLVGDNYSPLHF

V gene: TRBV7-2
D gene: .
CDR3 length: 14
clone size: .
J gene: TRBJ1-5
CDR3 DNA: TGTGCCAGCCGCTTGACAGGTAGCAATCAGCCCCAGCATTTT
CDR3 protein: CASRLTGSNQPQHF

V gene: TRBV6-2/TRBV6-3
D gene: .
CDR3 length: 14
clone size: .
J gene: TRBJ1-4
CDR3 DNA: TGTGCCAGCAGTTACGGCGGAGGGAATGAAAAACTGTTTTTT
CDR3 protein: CASSYGGGNEKLFF

V gene: TRBV5-1
D gene: TRBD1
CDR3 length: 15
clone size: many
J gene: TRBJ2-5
CDR3 DNA: TGCGCCAGCAGTCCCGGACAGGCGAGACAAGAGACCCAGTACTTC
CDR3 protein: CASSPGQARQETQYF

V gene: TRBV20-1
D gene: .
CDR3 length: 20
clone size: few
J gene: TRBJ2-1
CDR3 DNA: TGCAGTGCTCCTCAGGCCGCGGGACAGGGAATAGCGGGAGGCTACAATGAGCAGTTCTTC
CDR3 protein: CSAPQAAGQGIAGGYNEQFF

V gene: TRBV9
D gene: TRBD2
CDR3 length: 17
clone size: many
J gene: TRBJ2-3
CDR3 DNA: TGTGCCAGCAGCGTAGCCGGGACTAGCGGGAGTACAGATACGCAGTATTTT
CDR3 protein: CASSVAGTSGSTDTQYF